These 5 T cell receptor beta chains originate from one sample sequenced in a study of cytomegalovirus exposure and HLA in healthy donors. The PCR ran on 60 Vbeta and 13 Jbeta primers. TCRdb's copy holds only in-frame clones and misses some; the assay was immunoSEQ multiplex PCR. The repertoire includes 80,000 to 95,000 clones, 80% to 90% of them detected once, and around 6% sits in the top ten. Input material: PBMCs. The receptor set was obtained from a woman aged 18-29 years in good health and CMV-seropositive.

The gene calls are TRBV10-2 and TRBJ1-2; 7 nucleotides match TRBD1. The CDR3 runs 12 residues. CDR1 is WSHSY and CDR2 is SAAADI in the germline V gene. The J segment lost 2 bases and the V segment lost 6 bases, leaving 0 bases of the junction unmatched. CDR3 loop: CASRDRNYGYTF. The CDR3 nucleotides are TGCGCCAGCAGGGACAGGAACTATGGCTACACCTTC.

The CDR3 protein is CASSLPLTGEYQETQYF. The CDR3 DNA reads TGTGCCAGCAGCTTACCCCTGACAGGGGAGTACCAAGAGACCCAGTACTTC. The chain couples TRBV7-8 to TRBJ2-5, with 8 bases identical to TRBD1. Looked up from germline, CDR1 is SGHVS and CDR2 is FQNEAQ. The junction had 8 bases not matched to a gene; V was cut back by 2 bases and J by 0 bases. This CDR3 comprises 17 residues.

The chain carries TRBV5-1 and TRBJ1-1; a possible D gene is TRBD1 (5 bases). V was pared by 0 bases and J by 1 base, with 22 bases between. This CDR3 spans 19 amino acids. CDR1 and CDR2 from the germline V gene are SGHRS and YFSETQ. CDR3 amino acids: CASSLATAIGELSNTEAFF. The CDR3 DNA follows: TGCGCCAGCAGCTTGGCGACAGCGATTGGTGAATTGTCGAACACTGAAGCTTTCTTT.

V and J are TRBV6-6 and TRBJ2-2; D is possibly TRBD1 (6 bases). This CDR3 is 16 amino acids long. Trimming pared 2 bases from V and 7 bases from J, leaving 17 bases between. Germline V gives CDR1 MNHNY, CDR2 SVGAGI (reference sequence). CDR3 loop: CASSYPLAGVNGELFF. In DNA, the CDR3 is TGTGCCAGCAGTTACCCTCTGGCAGGGGTTAACGGGGAGCTGTTTTTT.

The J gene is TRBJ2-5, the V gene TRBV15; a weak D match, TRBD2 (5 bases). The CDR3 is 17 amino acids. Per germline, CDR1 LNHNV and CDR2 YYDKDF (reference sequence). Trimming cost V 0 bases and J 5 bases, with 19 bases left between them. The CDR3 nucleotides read TGTGCCACCAGCAGAGATGCTGTAGCGCCGCTGGGGGAGACCCAGTACTTC. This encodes CATSRDAVAPLGETQYF.